Described below is a single T cell receptor (beta chain) sequence and its context. Its specificity is unknown. This entry is derived from a study of cytomegalovirus exposure and HLA in healthy donors. Overall study findings and caveats: About 87% or about 30% of the time was how often most TCR beta V segments were productive, according to an earlier analysis. Later on, an analysis found that several of the most significant clusters appeared to be linked to common viral pathogens, which included parvovirus B19.

PCR was performed using 60 Vbeta and 13 Jbeta primers. Sequenced by immunoSEQ multiplex PCR; TCRdb stores in-frame clones only, minus some. The sample shows roughly 120,000 clones, 80% of them seen only once. The CDR3 consists of 17 residues. This sequence joins TRBV21-1 and TRBJ1-1. TRBV21-1 is reported as a pseudogene. Sequenced sample: PBMCs. The TCR sequence derives from a woman aged 55-70 years in good health and CMV-seropositive. The CDR3 DNA follows: TGTGCCAGCAGCAAAAAGGCGGGACTTCGGAACCGAACTGAAGCTTTCTTT. Protein product: CASSKKAGLRNRTEAFF.